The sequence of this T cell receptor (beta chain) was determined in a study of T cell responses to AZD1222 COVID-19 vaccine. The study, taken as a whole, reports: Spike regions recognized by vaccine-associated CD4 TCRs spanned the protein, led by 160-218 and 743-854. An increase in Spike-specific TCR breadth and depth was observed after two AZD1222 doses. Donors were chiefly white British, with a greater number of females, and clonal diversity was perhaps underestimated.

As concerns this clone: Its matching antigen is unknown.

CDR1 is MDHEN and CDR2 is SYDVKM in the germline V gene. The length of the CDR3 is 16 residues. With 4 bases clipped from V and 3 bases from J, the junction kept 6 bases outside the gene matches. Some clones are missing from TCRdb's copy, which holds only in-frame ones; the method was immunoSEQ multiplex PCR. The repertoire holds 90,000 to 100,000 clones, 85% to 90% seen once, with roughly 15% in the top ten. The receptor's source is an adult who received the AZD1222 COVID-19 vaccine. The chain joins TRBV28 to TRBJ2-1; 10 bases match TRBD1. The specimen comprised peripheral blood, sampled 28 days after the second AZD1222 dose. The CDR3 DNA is TGTGCCAGCAGTTCTCGGACAGGGGGAATCTACAATGAGCAGTTCTTC. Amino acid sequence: CASSSRTGGIYNEQFF.